The present entry profiles one T cell receptor (beta chain) with its context. The antigen is undetermined. This table comes from immunoSEQ multiplex PCR, and its TCRdb copy is limited to in-frame clones, with some not included. The sample has around 160,000 clones, almost 90% seen once. The sample comes from a study of T cell responses to AZD1222 COVID-19 vaccine. Study-level information: Second doses at about 4 or about 12 weeks were pooled.

The study's findings and limits: Nearly half of unique spike-specific TCRs reportedly avoided B.1.351 and B.1.1.7 mutated regions. White British people made up most donors, females outnumbered males, and clonal diversity was possibly underestimated. Just a handful of AZD1222 recipients tested seropositive at baseline.

Trimming took 0 bases from V and 1 from J, leaving 8 bases between them. Germline loops: CDR1 SGDLS, CDR2 YYNGEE. The length of the CDR3 is 14 residues. This chain uses TRBV9 with TRBJ2-7, with D uncertain. The sample was peripheral blood, taken on day 0 of AZD1222 vaccination. This clonotype was sampled from an adult in good health. CDR3 region: CASSVGSVSYEQYF. The CDR3 bases are TGTGCCAGCAGCGTAGGCTCCGTATCCTACGAGCAGTACTTC.